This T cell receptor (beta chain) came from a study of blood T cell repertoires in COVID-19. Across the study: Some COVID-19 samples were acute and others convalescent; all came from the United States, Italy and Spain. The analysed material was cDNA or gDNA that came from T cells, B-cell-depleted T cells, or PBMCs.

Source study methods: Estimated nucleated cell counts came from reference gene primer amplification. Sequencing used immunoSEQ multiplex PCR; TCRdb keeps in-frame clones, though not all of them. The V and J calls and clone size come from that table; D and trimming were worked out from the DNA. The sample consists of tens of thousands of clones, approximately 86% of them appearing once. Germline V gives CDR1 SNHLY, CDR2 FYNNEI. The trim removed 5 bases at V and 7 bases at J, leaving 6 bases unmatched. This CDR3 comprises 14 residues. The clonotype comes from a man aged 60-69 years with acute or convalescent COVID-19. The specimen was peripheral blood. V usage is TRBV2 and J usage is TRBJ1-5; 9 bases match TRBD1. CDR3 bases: TGTGCCAGCAGTCGGGACAGGGTAGGCCAGCCCCAGCATTTT. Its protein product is CASSRDRVGQPQHF. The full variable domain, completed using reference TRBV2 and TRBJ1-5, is EPEVTQTPSHQVTQMGQEVILRCVPISNHLYFYWYRQILGQKVEFLVSFYNNEISEKSEIFDDQFSVERPDGSNFTLKIRSTKLEDSAMYFCASSRDRVGQPQHFGDGTRLSIL.